This TCR beta chain comes out of a study of blood T cells in healthy people across ages. This clonotype was counted between two and nine times. What it binds is not known. For the second PCR, which ran for about 7 to 12 cycles, a sample-barcoded 5' primer and a J-beta primer mix were used. All cDNA molecules were each tagged by a template-switch adaptor with 12 random nucleotides. One entry per CDR3 protein results from TCRdb running MiXCR on the 5' RACE reads. The data contain under 2 million distinct CDR3 sequences, roughly 32% of them singletons. General study points: With donor CMV status unknown, expanded clonotype changes were possibly confounded. As age increased, TCR beta diversity per million T cells fell in a roughly linear fashion.

With 4 bases removed from V and 5 bases from J, the gap between germline ends came to 23 bases. In germline, CDR1 is SEHNR, CDR2 FQNEAQ (reference sequence). CDR3 length: 17 residues. The receptor was isolated from a woman in her twenties or thirties in good health. Input material: blood. V gene TRBV7-9 combines with J gene TRBJ2-5; tentative D call: TRBD1 (5 bases). CDR3 amino acids: CASSSTLEGERSETQYF. The CDR3 bases are TGTGCCAGCAGCTCAACCCTAGAAGGGGAACGCTCGGAGACCCAGTACTTC.